The T cell receptor (beta chain) described here comes from a study of identical twins. Broader study findings: Sharing of beta out-of-frame sequences by twins showed a weaker excess.

The CDR3 totals 14 residues. Germline assignment: CDR1 SNHLY and CDR2 FYNNEI. With 7 bases clipped from V and 7 bases from J, the junction kept 10 bases outside the gene matches. TCRdb used MiXCR to reprocess the 5' RACE reads, holding one entry per CDR3 protein. In the table there are 600,000 to 800,000 distinct CDR3 sequences, 21% of which are singletons. This clonotype occurred a few times. Its target is not known. The sample was also linked to a second study, of T cells expressing NK-cell markers. That investigation notes: Researchers got TCR beta repertoires out of sorted CD3+CD56+NKG2C+, CD3+CD56+NKG2C- and CD3+CD56-NKG2C+ T cells.

The specimen sequenced was PBMCs. This TCR derives from a woman aged 18-29 years in good health. V and J are TRBV2 and TRBJ2-4, with 7 bases matching TRBD2. The CDR3 bases are TGTGCCAGCATGGGGTCCCCAGCGGGGAACATTCAGTACTTC. The encoded protein is CASMGSPAGNIQYF.